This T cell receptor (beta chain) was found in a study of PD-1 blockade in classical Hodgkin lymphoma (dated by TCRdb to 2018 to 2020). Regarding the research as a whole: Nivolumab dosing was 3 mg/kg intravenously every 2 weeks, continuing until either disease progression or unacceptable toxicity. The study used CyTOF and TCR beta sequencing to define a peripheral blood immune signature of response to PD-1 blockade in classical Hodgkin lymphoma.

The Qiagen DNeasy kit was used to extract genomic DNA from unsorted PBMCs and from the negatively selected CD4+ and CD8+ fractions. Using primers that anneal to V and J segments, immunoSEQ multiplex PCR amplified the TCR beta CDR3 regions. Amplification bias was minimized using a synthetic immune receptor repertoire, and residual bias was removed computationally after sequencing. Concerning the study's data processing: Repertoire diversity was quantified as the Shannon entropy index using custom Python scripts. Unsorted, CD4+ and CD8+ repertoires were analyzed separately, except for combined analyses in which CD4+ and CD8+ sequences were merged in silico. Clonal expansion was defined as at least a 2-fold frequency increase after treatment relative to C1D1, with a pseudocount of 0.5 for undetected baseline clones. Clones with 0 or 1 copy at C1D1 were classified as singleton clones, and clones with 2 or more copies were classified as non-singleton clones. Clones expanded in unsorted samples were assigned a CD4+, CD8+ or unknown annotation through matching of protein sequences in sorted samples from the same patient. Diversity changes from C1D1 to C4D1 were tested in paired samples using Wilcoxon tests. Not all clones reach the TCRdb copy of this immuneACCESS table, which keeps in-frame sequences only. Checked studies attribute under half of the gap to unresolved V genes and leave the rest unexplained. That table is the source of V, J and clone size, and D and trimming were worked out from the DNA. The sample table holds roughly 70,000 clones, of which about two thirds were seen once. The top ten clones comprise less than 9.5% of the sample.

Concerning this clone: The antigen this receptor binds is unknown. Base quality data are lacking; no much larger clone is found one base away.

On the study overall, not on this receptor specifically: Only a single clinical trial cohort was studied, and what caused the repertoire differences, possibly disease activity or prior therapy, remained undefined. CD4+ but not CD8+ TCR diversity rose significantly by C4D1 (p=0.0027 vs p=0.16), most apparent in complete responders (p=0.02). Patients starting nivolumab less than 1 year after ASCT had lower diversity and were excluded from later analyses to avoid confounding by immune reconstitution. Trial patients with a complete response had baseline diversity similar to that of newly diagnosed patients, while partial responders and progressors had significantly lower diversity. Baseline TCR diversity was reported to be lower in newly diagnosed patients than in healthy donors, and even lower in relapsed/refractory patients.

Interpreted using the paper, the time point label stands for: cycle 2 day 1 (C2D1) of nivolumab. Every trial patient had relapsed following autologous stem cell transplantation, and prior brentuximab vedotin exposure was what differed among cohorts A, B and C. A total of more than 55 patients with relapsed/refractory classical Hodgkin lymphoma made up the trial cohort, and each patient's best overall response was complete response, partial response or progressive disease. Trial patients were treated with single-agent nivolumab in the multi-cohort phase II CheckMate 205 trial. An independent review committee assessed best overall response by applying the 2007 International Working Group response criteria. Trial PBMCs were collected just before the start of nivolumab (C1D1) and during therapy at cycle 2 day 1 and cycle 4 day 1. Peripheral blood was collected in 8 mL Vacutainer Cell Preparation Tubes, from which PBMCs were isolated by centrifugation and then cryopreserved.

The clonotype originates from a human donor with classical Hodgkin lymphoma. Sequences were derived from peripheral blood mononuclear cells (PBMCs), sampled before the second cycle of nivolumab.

DNA sequence: TGTGCCAGCAGCTCAATAACGGGAGTTGGAGATACGCAGTATTTT. This codes for CASSSITGVGDTQYF. The chain employs TRBV11-2 and TRBJ2-3, with a tentative D gene TRBD2 over 6 matching bases. The CDR3 contains 15 residues, cysteine and phenylalanine counted. Of all the DNA, just the CDR3 is kept, 45 bases in frame from base 1. Via the germline V gene, CDR1 is SGHAT and CDR2 FQNNGV. V loses 4 bases, J loses 5 bases, and the germline ends lie 16 bases apart.